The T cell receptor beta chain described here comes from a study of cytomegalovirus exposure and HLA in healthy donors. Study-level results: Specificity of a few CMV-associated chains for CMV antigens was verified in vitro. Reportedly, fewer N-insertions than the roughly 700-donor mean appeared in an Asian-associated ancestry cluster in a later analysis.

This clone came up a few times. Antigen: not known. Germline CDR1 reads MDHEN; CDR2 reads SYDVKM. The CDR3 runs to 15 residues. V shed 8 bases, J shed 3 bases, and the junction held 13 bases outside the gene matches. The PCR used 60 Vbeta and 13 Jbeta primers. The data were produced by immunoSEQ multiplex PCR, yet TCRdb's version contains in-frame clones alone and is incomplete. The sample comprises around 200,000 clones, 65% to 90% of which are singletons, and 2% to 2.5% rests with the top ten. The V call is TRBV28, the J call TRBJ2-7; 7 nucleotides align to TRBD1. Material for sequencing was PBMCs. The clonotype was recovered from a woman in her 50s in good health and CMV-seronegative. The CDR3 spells CASRIPQGVGYEQYF. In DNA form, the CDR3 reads TGTGCCAGCCGAATCCCCCAGGGGGTGGGCTACGAGCAGTACTTC.